A single sample gave rise to the 5 T cell receptor beta chains below, sequenced in a study of T cell responses to AZD1222 COVID-19 vaccine. TCRdb's copy holds only in-frame clones and misses some; the assay was immunoSEQ multiplex PCR. The data hold roughly 140,000 clones, with roughly 93% observed a single time. The source was peripheral blood, collected 28 days after the second AZD1222 dose. All receptors come from an adult who received the AZD1222 COVID-19 vaccine.

The rearrangement joins TRBV24-1 to TRBJ2-1; 10 bases are shared with TRBD2. The germline CDR1 and CDR2 sequences are KGHDR and SFDVKD. V was pared by 2 bases and J by 4 bases, with 10 bases of the junction left unmatched. There are 18 residues in the CDR3. Here the CDR3 DNA reads TGTGCCACCAGTGATTCAGCTAGCGGGAGTAGGGGATACAATGAGCAGTTCTTC. This codes for CATSDSASGSRGYNEQFF.

The chain recombines TRBV5-4 with TRBJ2-1; TRBD2 is a possible D gene (6 bases). The germline V gene has CDR1 SGHNT and CDR2 YYREEE (reference sequence). CDR3 length equals 19 residues. With 4 bases removed from V and 0 bases from J, the gap between germline ends came to 23 bases. Here the CDR3 reads CASSGAGLQSLRSYNEQFF. DNA of the CDR3: TGTGCCAGCAGCGGCGCGGGACTCCAAAGCCTTCGCTCCTACAATGAGCAGTTCTTC.

V is TRBV28 and J is TRBJ1-6; 7 bases fit TRBD1. V was pared by 1 base and J by 7 bases, with 10 bases of the junction left unmatched. Germline CDR1 reads MDHEN; CDR2 reads SYDVKM. The CDR3 is 17 amino acids. The CDR3 spells CASSLSLDRVLNSPLHF. In DNA, the CDR3 is TGTGCCAGCAGTTTATCCCTAGACAGGGTACTAAATTCACCCCTCCACTTT.

The chain carries TRBV3-1 (or the pseudogene TRBV3-2) and TRBJ1-1, with D maybe TRBD1 (5 bases). V was clipped by 0 bases and J by 7 bases, with 9 bases between them. Per germline, CDR1 LGHDT and CDR2 YNNKEL (reference sequence). CDR3 size: 13 residues. CDR3 residues: CASSQDPRDEAFF. The CDR3 bases are TGTGCCAGCAGCCAAGACCCCAGGGATGAAGCTTTCTTT.

The gene calls are TRBV27 and TRBJ1-5; a weak D match, TRBD1 (5 bases). Trimming removed 8 bases from V and 5 bases from J, with 19 bases in between. Germline V gene sequence: CDR1 MNHEY, CDR2 SMNVEV (reference sequence). The CDR3 spans 15 residues. CDR3 sequence reads: CASHPGAGMYQPQHF. The DNA of the CDR3 is TGTGCCAGCCACCCTGGGGCAGGGATGTATCAGCCCCAGCATTTT.